The subject of this entry is one T cell receptor (beta chain). The target of this receptor is not known. No per-base quality is available; no much larger clone lies one base away. The source of the sample is a study of T cell changes during pregnancy in multiple sclerosis (dated by TCRdb to 2018 to 2020). For the wider study: The study examined how the T cell repertoire changed over the course of pregnancy in women with multiple sclerosis.

The library was prepared using the immunoSEQ multiplex PCR assay. Not all clones reach the TCRdb copy of this immuneACCESS table, which keeps in-frame sequences only. Checked studies attribute under half of the gap to unresolved V genes and leave the rest unexplained. Recorded for this sample are roughly 46,000 clones; 85% to 95% of them occurred a single time. Around 2% of the sample rests with the top ten. Trimming costs V 1 base and J 2 bases, and their ends lie 10 bases apart. Including the terminal cysteine and phenylalanine, the CDR3 comprises 15 residues. The sequence is cut down to CDR3 DNA, 45 bases in frame from base 1. According to the germline V gene (reference sequence), CDR1 reads SEHNR and CDR2 reads FQNEAQ.

The receptor comes from a female donor with multiple sclerosis, enrolled in a pregnancy study. Recombination linked TRBV7-9 to TRBJ2-3; the D gene is possibly TRBD1, with 6 bases matching. The sample here was peripheral blood, taken in the third trimester of pregnancy. Read as DNA, the sequence is TGTGCCAGCAGCTTAGGGACAGCTTACACAGATACGCAGTATTTT. Its amino acids are CASSLGTAYTDTQYF.